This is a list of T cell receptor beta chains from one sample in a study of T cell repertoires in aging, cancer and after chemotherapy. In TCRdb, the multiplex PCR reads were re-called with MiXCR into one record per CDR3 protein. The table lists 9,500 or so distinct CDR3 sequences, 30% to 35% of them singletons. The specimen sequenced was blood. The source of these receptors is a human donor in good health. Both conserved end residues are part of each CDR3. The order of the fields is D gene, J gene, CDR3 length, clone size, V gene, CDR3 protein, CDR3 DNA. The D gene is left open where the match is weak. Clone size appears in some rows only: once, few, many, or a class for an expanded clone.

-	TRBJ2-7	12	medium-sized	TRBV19	CASSTSSHEQYF	TGTGCCAGTAGCACAAGTTCACACGAGCAGTACTTC
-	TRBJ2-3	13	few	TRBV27	CASSLGVTDTQYF	TGTGCCAGCAGTTTGGGGGTCACAGATACGCAGTATTTT
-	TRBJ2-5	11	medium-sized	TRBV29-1	CSVDPGETQYF	TGCAGCGTTGATCCCGGGGAGACCCAGTACTTC
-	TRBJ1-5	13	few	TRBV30	CALRADPNQPQHF	TGTGCCCTCAGGGCAGACCCCAATCAGCCCCAGCATTTT
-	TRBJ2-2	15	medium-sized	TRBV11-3	CASSFEGPEGGELFF	TGTGCCAGCAGCTTTGAGGGGCCGGAGGGCGGGGAGCTGTTTTTT
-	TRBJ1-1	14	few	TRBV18	CASSPLQGNTEAFF	TGTGCCAGCTCACCACTCCAGGGGAACACTGAAGCTTTCTTT
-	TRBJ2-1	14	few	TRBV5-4	CASSDRQHHNEQFF	TGTGCCAGCAGCGATCGACAGCACCACAATGAGCAGTTCTTC
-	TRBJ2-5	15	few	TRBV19	CASRPRAGPQETQYF	TGTGCCAGTAGACCTCGGGCGGGGCCGCAAGAGACCCAGTACTTC
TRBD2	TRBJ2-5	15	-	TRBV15	CATSRVSGGGETQYF	TGTGCCACCAGCAGAGTAAGCGGGGGGGGAGAGACCCAGTACTTC
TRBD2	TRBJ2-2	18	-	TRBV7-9	CASSSGLAGPPNTGELFF	TGTGCCAGCAGCAGCGGACTAGCGGGACCACCGAACACCGGGGAGCTGTTTTTT
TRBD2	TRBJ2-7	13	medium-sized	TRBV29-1	CSVVLADSYEQYF	TGCAGCGTTGTCCTAGCGGACTCCTACGAGCAGTACTTC
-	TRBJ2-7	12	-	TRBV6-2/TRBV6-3	CASNTGGREQYF	TGTGCCAGCAATACTGGGGGCAGGGAGCAGTACTTC
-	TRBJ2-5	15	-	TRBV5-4	CASSLGSGTTQTQYF	TGTGCCAGCAGCTTGGGGTCTGGGACCACGCAGACCCAGTACTTC
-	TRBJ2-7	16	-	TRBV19	CASSLRSREEAYEQYF	TGTGCCAGTAGTCTTCGTAGCAGGGAAGAGGCCTACGAGCAGTACTTC
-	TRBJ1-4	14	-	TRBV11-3	CASRSSASNEKLFF	TGTGCCAGCAGAAGTTCAGCTTCTAATGAAAAACTGTTTTTT
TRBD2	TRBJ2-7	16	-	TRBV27	CASSLAGTSGPWGQYF	TGTGCCAGCAGTTTAGCCGGGACTAGCGGGCCTTGGGGGCAGTACTTC
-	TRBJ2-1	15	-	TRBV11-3	CASSLGRVWANEQFF	TGTGCCAGCAGCTTAGGCAGGGTATGGGCCAATGAGCAGTTCTTC
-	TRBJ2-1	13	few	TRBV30	CAWSHGRGDEQFF	TGTGCCTGGAGTCACGGGCGAGGGGATGAGCAGTTCTTC
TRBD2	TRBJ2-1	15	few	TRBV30	CAWSVLAGGVNEQFF	TGTGCCTGGAGTGTACTAGCGGGAGGGGTCAATGAGCAGTTCTTC
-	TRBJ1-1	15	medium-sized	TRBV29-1	CSVEPMTGGNTEAFF	TGCAGCGTTGAGCCCATGACAGGCGGGAACACTGAAGCTTTCTTT
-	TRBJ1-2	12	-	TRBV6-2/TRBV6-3	CASSLGFDGYTF	TGTGCCAGCAGCTTGGGTTTTGATGGCTACACCTTC
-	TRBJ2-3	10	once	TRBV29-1	CSVGANTQYF	TGCAGCGTTGGGGCAAATACGCAGTATTTT
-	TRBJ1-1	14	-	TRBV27	CASSSLRRPLTAFF	TGTGCCAGCAGTTCCCTCCGTCGGCCACTCACGGCTTTCTTT
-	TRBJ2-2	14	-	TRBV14	CASSRDWNTGELFF	TGTGCCAGCAGCCGGGACTGGAACACCGGGGAGCTGTTTTTT
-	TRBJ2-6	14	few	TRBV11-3	CASSSLGGANVLTF	TGTGCCAGCAGCTCACTCGGGGGGGCCAACGTCCTGACTTTC
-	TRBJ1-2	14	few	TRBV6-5	CASSYSTGYYGYTF	TGTGCCAGCAGTTACTCGACAGGCTACTATGGCTACACCTTC
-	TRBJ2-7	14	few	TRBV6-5	CASSPTLTGIEQYF	TGTGCCAGCAGTCCGACCCTCACAGGGATCGAGCAGTACTTC
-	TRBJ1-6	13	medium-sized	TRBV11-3	CASSLVANSPLHF	TGTGCCAGCAGCTTAGTTGCCAATTCACCCCTCCACTTT
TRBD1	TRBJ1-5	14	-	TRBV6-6	CASKVRTGVQPQHF	TGTGCCAGCAAGGTTCGTACAGGGGTTCAGCCCCAGCATTTT
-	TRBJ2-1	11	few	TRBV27	CASSGYTEQFF	TGTGCCAGCAGTGGATACACGGAGCAGTTCTTC
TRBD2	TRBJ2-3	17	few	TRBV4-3	CASSQDSGGGARIAQYF	TGCGCCAGCAGCCAAGATTCCGGCGGGGGGGCCAGAATTGCGCAGTATTTT
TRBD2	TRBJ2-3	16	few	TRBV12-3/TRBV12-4	CASSRGLAGVSDTQYF	TGTGCCAGCAGCCGCGGACTAGCGGGAGTGTCAGATACGCAGTATTTT
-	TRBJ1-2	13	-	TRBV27	CASSFQGLGGYTF	TGTGCCAGCAGTTTCCAGGGCCTGGGGGGCTACACCTTC
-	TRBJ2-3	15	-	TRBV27	CASSSKQGPTDTQYF	TGTGCCAGCAGTTCAAAACAGGGACCCACAGATACGCAGTATTTT
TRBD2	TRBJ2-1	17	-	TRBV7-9	CASSWRVLAGDNNEQFF	TGTGCCAGCAGCTGGAGGGTACTAGCGGGGGACAACAATGAGCAGTTCTTC
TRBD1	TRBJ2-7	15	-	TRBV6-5	CASKDRGVGGNEQYF	TGTGCCAGCAAAGACAGGGGGGTAGGAGGCAATGAGCAGTACTTC
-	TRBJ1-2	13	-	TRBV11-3	CASSSQLNYGYTF	TGTGCCAGCAGCTCCCAGCTTAACTATGGCTACACCTTC
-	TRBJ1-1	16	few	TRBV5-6	CASSFHGHSRDTEAFF	TGTGCCAGCAGCTTCCATGGCCATTCCCGGGACACTGAAGCTTTCTTT
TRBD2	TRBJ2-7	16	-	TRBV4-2	CASSQDRGLADYEQYF	TGTGCCAGCAGCCAAGATCGAGGACTAGCGGACTACGAGCAGTACTTC
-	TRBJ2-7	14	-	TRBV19	CASSPPEGVEEQYF	TGTGCCAGTAGTCCCCCCGAGGGGGTTGAAGAGCAGTACTTC
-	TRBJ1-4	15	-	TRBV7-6	CASSLGTAPNEKLFF	TGTGCCAGCAGCTTAGGGACAGCCCCTAATGAAAAACTGTTTTTT
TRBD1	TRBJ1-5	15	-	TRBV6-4	CASSDSTGGNQPQHF	TGTGCCAGCAGTGACTCGACAGGGGGCAATCAGCCCCAGCATTTT